This T cell receptor (beta chain) was sequenced for a study of radiation and T cells in renal cell carcinoma. TCRdb's table, derived via immunoSEQ multiplex PCR, lists solely in-frame clones and lacks some. The sample records about 130,000 clones, about 81% being singletons. V shed 2 bases and J 4 bases; nucleotides not matched to a gene: 7. This CDR3 contains 15 residues. The germline V gene encodes CDR1 GTSNPN and CDR2 SVGIG (reference sequence). As for this clone: This same CDR3 is encoded by further DNA sequences in the sample.

Time point reported: blood 2 weeks post-SBRT. Treatment specified: 15 Gy SBRT to primary tumor, nephrectomy 4 weeks later. The TCR sequence derives from a woman aged 60-75 years with renal cell carcinoma. The sequencing used blood, collected from a patient whose treatment included radiotherapy and nephrectomy. This chain uses TRBV30 with TRBJ1-4, with 7 positions matching TRBD1. The CDR3 reads CAWSTRQGGNEKLFF. The CDR3 nucleotides are TGTGCCTGGAGTACTCGACAGGGTGGTAATGAAAAACTGTTTTTT.